This T cell receptor beta chain was identified during a study of identifying expanded T cells in peripheral blood. During the collection period, no donor immune events like infections were recorded. As regards this clone: Its antigen remains unidentified.

The table came from immunoSEQ multiplex PCR; TCRdb's copy has only in-frame clones and leaves some out. The data show about 130,000 clones, about 88% seen once. General observations from the study: Variance in clone template counts between roughly two-week samples significantly increased with total template count across all healthy donors. About 1.3 clones differed between technical replicates, versus approximately 16 and 19 over time.

V dropped 0 bases and J dropped 1 base, with 10 bases sitting between them. The CDR3 consists of 16 residues. CDR1 is SGHAT, CDR2 FQDESV, per germline (reference sequence). The sequence was collected from a person between 18 and 70 years old in good health. The material sequenced was blood. V usage is TRBV11-1 and J usage is TRBJ2-1; D is possibly TRBD1 or TRBD2 (5 bases each). This chain's CDR3 is CASSLAGDLSYNEQFF. For the CDR3, the DNA is TGTGCCAGCAGCTTAGCAGGGGACCTATCCTACAATGAGCAGTTCTTC.